Sequencing of this T cell receptor (beta chain) was carried out in a study of blood T cell repertoires in COVID-19 (dated by TCRdb to about 2020). At the level of the whole study: The collaborator samples originated in the United States, Italy and Spain and spanned the acute and convalescent phases of COVID-19. The material from the prospective study consisted of cDNA or gDNA derived from T cells, B-cell-depleted T cells, or PBMCs. The dataset comprised deeply sampled blood TCRbeta repertoires from subjects exposed to, actively infected with, or recovered from COVID-19. The repertoires were released in a freely available public database intended as a resource for research on the immune response to SARS-CoV-2. Samples came from the ongoing ImmuneRACE study (first 160 participants) plus 1,254 subjects from 6 global collaborators. Sample metadata almost always included a de-identified subject ID, COVID-19 status, age in years and sex. Where available, HLA class I and class II types were obtained from metadata supplied by the sample provider rather than from assay-based typing. What the work shows at the level of the full study, not this receptor alone: How much clinical and demographic metadata was included differed by source and by participant, and the metadata was provided uncurated.

Samples from volunteer blood donors who had recovered from COVID-19 were contributed by a second Seattle source. Collaborating institutions collected whole blood in K2EDTA tubes following their own protocols. For TCRbeta analysis, collaborator samples were shipped as frozen whole blood, as isolated PBMCs, or as DNA extracted from either sample type. Sequences MNHGY (CDR1) and SVAAGI (CDR2) are obtained from the germline V gene. Its CDR3 holds 8 amino acids, cysteine through phenylalanine. Just CDR3 DNA is preserved here, 24 bases in frame from base 1. The immunoSEQ Assay, a bias-controlled multiplex PCR, was used to amplify TCRbeta CDR3 regions from genomic DNA. The original pipeline was this. Within the assay, amplification of reference gene primers was used to estimate how many nucleated cells each sample contained. To quantify the absolute abundance of each unique TCRbeta CDR3 rearrangement, sequence reads were collapsed and filtered. For each sample, productive Simpson clonality was calculated as the square root of Simpson's diversity index across productive rearrangements. As stored in TCRdb, this immuneACCESS dataset retains in-frame rearrangements with V and J assigned. A fraction of the clones does not appear; measured against another copy, unresolved V genes explain less than half of the discrepancy, and the remainder lacks a known reason. Clone size and V and J calls were adopted from that table, with D and trimming inferred from the DNA. The sample table records 200,000 to 250,000 clones; approximately 85% of these occur just once. The ten largest clonotypes hold under 3.5% of the sample.

Turning to this clone: It lacks a known antigen. Mismatch with germline at one junction end may stem from a read error.

This chain is built from TRBV6-9 and TRBJ2-7; the D gene cannot be named for sure. Sequencing was done on a sample of peripheral blood. This TCR was sampled from a middle-aged man who had recovered from COVID-19. The CDR3 in this case is CASSYPRF. Read as DNA, the sequence is TGTGCCAGCAGTTATCCCCGCTTC.